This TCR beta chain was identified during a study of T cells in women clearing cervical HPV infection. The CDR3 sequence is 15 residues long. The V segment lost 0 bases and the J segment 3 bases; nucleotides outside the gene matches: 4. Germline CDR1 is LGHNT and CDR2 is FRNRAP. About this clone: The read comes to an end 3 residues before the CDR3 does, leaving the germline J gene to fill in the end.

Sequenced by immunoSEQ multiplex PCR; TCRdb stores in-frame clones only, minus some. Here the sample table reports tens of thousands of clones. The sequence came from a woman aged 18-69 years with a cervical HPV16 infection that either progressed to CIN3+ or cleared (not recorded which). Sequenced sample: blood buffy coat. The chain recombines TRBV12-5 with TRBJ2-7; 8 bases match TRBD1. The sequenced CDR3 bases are TGTGCTAGTGGTTTGGTAGACAGGGGACTCTACGAG. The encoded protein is CASGLVDRGLYE. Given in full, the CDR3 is CASGLVDRGLYEQYF. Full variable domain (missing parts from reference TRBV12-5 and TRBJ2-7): DARVTQTPRHKVTEMGQEVTMRCQPILGHNTVFWYRQTMMQGLELLAYFRNRAPLDDSGMPKDRFSAEMPDATLATLKIQPSEPRDSAVYFCASGLVDRGLYEQYFGPGTRLTVT.